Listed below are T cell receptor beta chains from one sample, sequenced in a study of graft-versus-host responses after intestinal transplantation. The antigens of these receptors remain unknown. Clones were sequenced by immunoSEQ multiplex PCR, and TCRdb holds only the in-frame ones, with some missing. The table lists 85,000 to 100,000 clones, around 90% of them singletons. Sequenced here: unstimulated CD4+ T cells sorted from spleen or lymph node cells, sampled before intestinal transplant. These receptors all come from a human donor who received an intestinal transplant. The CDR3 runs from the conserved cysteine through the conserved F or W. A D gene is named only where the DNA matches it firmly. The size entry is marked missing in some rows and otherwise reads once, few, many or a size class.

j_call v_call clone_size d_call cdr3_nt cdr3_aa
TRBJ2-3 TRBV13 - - TGTGCCAGCAGCCTACGCAGGTCGGCGATAGATACGCAGTATTTT CASSLRRSAIDTQYF
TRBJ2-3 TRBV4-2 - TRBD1 TGTGCCAGCAGCCAGGGACAGGGCGGCACAGATACGCAGTATTTT CASSQGQGGTDTQYF
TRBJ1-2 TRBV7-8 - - TGTGCCAGCAGCTCACAGACAGAGGCGAGCTATGGCTACACCTTC CASSSQTEASYGYTF
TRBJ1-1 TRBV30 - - TGTGCCTGGAGACCCGATTTAATTAGTGAAGCTTTCTTT CAWRPDLISEAFF
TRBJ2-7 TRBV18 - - TGTGCCAGCTCACCACCTCGGGGTTCCTACGAGCAGTACTTC CASSPPRGSYEQYF
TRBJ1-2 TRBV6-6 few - TGTGCCAGCAGTTACTCGCTGGAGGGAGGCTACACCTTC CASSYSLEGGYTF
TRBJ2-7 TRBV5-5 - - TGTGCCAGCAGCCGTACATACACCTACGAGCAGTACTTC CASSRTYTYEQYF
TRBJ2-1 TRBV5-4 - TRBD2 TGTGCCAGCAGCGCACCCGGGACTAGTTCAAGCGAGCAGTTCTTC CASSAPGTSSSEQFF
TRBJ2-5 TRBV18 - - TGTGCCAGCTCACGTTTACAAGAGACCCAGTACTTC CASSRLQETQYF
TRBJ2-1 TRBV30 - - TGTGCCTGGAGTAATACGGGCCCCGCAGGGGAGCAGTTCTTC CAWSNTGPAGEQFF
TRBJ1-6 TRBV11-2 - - TGTGCCAGCAGCCATATTCCGGGAACGACGGCCAAGAATTCACCCCTCCACTTT CASSHIPGTTAKNSPLHF
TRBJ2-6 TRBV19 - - TGTGCCAGTAGTGTCGTTTGGGCTGGCGGGGCCAACGTCCTGACTTTC CASSVVWAGGANVLTF
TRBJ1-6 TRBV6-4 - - TGTGCCAGCAGTGAAAACAGTAATTCACCCCTCCACTTT CASSENSNSPLHF
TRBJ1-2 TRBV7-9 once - TGTGCCAGCAGCTCTGGACAGATATATGGCTACACCTTC CASSSGQIYGYTF
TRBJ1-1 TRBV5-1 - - TGCGCCAGCAGAGCCTCTCTGGGGGGAAGCACTGAAGCTTTCTTT CASRASLGGSTEAFF
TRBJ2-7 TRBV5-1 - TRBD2 TGCGCCAGCAGCCCAAGGTGGGCGGGAGGGTCCTACGAGCAGTACTTC CASSPRWAGGSYEQYF
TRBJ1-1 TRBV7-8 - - TGTGCCAGCAGCAGACAACAGTACACTGAAGCTTTCTTT CASSRQQYTEAFF
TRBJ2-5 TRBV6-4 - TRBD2 TGTGCCAGCAGTGACTCGAGTCCAGGGGGCAGGAGCGGGGGGGCTGGGGAGACCCAGTACTTC CASSDSSPGGRSGGAGETQYF
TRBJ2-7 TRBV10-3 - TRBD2 TGTGCCATCAGGGCGGGAGCCGGGGCCTACGAGCAGTACTTC CAIRAGAGAYEQYF
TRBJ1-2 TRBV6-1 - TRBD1 TGTGCCAGCAGTGAAGGGGACAGGGCCTATGGCTACACCTTC CASSEGDRAYGYTF
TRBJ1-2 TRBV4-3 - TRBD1 TGCGCCAGCAGCCCTGGACAGGGGGAGTATGGCTACACCTTC CASSPGQGEYGYTF
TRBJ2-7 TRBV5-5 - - TGTGCCAGCAGCTTGGATTCGACTAACTCCTACGAGCAGTACTTC CASSLDSTNSYEQYF
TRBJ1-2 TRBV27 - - TGTGCCAGCAGTTTACGACAGGTTGGGTATGGCTACACCTTC CASSLRQVGYGYTF
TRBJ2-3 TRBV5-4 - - TGTGCCAGCAGCTTGTTGGGCGGAGGTGGCACAGATACGCAGTATTTT CASSLLGGGGTDTQYF
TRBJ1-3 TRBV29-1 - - TGCACCCTTTCGGGCACCATATATTTT CTLSGTIYF
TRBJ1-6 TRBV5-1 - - TGCGCCAGCAGCTTGGATCCCTTATTGAATTCACCCCTCCACTTT CASSLDPLLNSPLHF
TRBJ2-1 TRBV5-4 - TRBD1 TGTGCCAGCAGCTTGGGGCAGGGGGTGGATGAGCAGTTCTTC CASSLGQGVDEQFF
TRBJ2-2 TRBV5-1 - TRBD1 TGCGCCAGCAGCGCGGGACAGGGAACCGGGGAGCTGTTTTTT CASSAGQGTGELFF
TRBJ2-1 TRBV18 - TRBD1 TGTGCCAGCTCACCGGGACAGGGAAAGTGGCATGAGCAGTTCTTC CASSPGQGKWHEQFF
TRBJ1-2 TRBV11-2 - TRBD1 TGTGCCAGCAGCTTAGGGGTCGGCAGGGGGAACTATGGCTACACCTTC CASSLGVGRGNYGYTF
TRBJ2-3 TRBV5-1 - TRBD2 TGCGCCAGCGCCCAGGGAGGGTCAGATACGCAGTATTTT CASAQGGSDTQYF
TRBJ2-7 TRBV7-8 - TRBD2 TGTGCCAGCAGCACCCTAGCGGGGGGGATGAGCTCCTACGAGCAGTACTTC CASSTLAGGMSSYEQYF
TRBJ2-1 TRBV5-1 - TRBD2 TGCGCCAGCAGCTTGAATAGCGGGACCTCCTACAATGAGCAGTTCTTC CASSLNSGTSYNEQFF
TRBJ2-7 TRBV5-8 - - TGTGCCAGCAGCTTGGGATCAGCCTACGAGCAGTACTTC CASSLGSAYEQYF
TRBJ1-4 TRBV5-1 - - TGCGCCAGCAGCAGCTTGGGGGGAGAAAAACTGTTTTTT CASSSLGGEKLFF
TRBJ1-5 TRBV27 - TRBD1 TGTGCCAGCAAGGGGGACAGGGGGAAGGGTAGCAATCAGCCCCAGCATTTT CASKGDRGKGSNQPQHF
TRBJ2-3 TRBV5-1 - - TGCGCCAGCAGCCTGGGGTTGGCCTACAGCGGTACGCAGTATTTT CASSLGLAYSGTQYF
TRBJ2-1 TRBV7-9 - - TGTGCCAGCAGCTTCACTAGGGGGAATGAGCAGTTCTTC CASSFTRGNEQFF
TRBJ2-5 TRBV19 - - TGTGCCAGTAGTATTGCCCCCAGGGGTTTGGAGACCCAGTACTTC CASSIAPRGLETQYF
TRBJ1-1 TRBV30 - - TGTGCCTGGAGGGAACAGGCGAACACTGAAGCTTTCTTT CAWREQANTEAFF
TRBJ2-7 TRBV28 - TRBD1 TGTGCCAGCAGTAGGGATACCGGGACAGTCCCCTGGGAGCAGTACTTC CASSRDTGTVPWEQYF
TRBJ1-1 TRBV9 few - TGTGCCAGCAGCGTCCACTTGAACACTGAAGCTTTCTTT CASSVHLNTEAFF